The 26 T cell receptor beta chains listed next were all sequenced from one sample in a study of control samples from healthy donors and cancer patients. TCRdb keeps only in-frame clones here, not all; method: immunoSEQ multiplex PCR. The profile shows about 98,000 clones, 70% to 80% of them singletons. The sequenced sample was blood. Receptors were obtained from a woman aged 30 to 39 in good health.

CDR3 nucleotides: TGTGCCAGTAACCCTATTGGGACTCCGTATACAGATACGCAGTATTTT. This encodes CASNPIGTPYTDTQYF. The V gene is TRBV19, the J gene TRBJ2-3, with D possibly TRBD2 on 6 matching bases. Trimming took 7 bases from V and 3 from J, leaving 20 bases between them. The CDR3 extends over 16 amino acids. Germline V gives CDR1 LNHDA, CDR2 SQIVND (reference sequence).

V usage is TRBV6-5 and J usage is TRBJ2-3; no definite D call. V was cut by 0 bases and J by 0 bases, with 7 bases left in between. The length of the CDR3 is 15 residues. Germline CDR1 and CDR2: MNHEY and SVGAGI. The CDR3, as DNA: TGTGCCAGCAGTTACTCCGGTGAAAGCACAGATACGCAGTATTTT. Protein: CASSYSGESTDTQYF.

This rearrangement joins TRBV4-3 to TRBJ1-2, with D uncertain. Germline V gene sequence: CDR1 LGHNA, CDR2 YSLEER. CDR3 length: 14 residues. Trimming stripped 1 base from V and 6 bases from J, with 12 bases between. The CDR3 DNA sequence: TGCGCCAGCAGCCAAGGGGATTTCGCGCATGGCTACACCTTC. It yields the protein CASSQGDFAHGYTF.

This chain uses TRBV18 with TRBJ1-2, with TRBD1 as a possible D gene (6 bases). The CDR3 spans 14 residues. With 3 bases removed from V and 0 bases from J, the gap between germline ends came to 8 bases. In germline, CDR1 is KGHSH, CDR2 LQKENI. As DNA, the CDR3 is TGTGCCAGCTCACCGGACAGAGCTAACTATGGCTACACCTTC. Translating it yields CASSPDRANYGYTF. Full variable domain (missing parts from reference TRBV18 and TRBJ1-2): NAGVMQNPRHLVRRRGQEARLRCSPMKGHSHVYWYRQLPEEGLKFMVYLQKENIIDESGMPKERFSAEFPKEGPSILRIQQVVRGDSAAYFCASSPDRANYGYTFGSGTRLTVV.

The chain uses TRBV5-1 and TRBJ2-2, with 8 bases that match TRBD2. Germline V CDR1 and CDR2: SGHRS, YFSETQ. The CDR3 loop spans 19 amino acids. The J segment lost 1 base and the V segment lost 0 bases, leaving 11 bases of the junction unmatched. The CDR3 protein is CASSLESPAGALNTGELFF. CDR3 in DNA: TGCGCCAGCAGCTTGGAGTCCCCAGCGGGGGCTTTGAACACCGGGGAGCTGTTTTTT.

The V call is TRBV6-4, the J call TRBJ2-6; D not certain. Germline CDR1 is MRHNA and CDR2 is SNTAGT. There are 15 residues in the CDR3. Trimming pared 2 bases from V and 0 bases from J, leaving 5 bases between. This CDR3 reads CASSDSYSGANVLTF. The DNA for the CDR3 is TGTGCCAGCAGTGACAGCTACTCTGGGGCCAACGTCCTGACTTTC.

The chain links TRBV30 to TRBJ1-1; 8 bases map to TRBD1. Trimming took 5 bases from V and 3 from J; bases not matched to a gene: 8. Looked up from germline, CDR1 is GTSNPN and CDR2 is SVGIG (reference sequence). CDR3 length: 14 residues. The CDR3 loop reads CAWRPQGAYTEAFF. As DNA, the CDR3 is TGTGCCTGGCGACCCCAGGGGGCGTACACTGAAGCTTTCTTT.

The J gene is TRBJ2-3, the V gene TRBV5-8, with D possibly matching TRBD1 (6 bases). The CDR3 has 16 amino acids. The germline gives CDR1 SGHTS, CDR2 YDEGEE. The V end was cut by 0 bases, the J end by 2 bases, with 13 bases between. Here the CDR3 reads CASSLVPGGPTDTQYF. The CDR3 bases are TGTGCCAGCAGCTTGGTTCCTGGGGGCCCCACAGATACGCAGTATTTT.

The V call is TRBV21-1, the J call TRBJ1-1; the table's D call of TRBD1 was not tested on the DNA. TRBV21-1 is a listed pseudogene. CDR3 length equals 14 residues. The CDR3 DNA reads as TGTGCCAGCAGCAAAGATCGGGACAAACTTGAAGCTTTCTTT. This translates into CASSKDRDKLEAFF.

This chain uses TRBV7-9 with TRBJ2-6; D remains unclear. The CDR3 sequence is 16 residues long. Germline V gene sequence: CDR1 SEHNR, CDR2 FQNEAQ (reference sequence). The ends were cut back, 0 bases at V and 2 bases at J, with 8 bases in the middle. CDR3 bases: TGTGCCAGCAGCTTAGCGCTGGGTACTGGGGCCAACGTCCTGACTTTC. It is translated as CASSLALGTGANVLTF.

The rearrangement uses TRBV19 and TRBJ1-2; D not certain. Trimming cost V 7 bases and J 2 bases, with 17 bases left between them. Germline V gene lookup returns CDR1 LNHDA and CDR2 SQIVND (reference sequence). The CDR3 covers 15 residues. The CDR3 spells CASTPAAGSNYGYTF. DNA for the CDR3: TGTGCCAGTACCCCCGCGGCAGGTTCGAACTATGGCTACACCTTC.

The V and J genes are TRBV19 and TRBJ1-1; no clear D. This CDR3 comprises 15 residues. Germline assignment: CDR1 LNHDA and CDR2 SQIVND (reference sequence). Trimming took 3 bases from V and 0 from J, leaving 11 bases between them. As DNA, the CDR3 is TGTGCCAGTAGTATTTTCGGAAGAATGAACACTGAAGCTTTCTTT. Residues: CASSIFGRMNTEAFF.

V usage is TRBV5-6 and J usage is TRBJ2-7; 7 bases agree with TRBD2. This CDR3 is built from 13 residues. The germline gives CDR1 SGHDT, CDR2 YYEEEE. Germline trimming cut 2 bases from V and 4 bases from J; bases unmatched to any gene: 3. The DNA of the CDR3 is TGTGCCAGCAGCTTCCAGCGGGGTTACGAGCAGTACTTC. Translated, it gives CASSFQRGYEQYF.

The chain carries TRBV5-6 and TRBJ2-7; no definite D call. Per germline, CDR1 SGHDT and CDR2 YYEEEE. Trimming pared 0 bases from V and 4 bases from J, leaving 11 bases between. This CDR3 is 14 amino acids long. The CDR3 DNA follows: TGTGCCAGCAGCTTGGGGGGATTCGGGTACGAGCAGTACTTC. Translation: CASSLGGFGYEQYF.

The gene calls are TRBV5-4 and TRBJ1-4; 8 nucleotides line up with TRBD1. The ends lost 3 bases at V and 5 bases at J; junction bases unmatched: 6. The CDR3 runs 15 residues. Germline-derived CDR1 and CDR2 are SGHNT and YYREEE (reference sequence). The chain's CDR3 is CASSSGQGRNEKLFF. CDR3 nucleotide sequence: TGTGCCAGCAGCTCTGGACAGGGCCGGAATGAAAAACTGTTTTTT.

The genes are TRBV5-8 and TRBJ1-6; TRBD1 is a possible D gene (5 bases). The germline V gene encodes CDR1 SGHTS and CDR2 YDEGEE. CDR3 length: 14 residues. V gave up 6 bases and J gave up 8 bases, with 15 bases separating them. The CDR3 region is CASKLGQGYSPLHF. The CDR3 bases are TGTGCCAGCAAGCTAGGCCAGGGTTATTCACCCCTCCACTTT.

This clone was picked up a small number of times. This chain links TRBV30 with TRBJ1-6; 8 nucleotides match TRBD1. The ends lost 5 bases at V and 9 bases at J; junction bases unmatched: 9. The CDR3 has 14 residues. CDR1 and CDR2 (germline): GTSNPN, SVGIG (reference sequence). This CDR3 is CAWGTDRGRSPLHF. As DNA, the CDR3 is TGTGCCTGGGGTACCGACAGGGGACGTTCACCCCTCCACTTT.

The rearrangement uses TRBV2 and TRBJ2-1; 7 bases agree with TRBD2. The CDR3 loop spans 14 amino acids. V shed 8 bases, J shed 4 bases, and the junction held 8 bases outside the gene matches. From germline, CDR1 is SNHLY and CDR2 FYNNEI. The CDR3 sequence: CASSGGLFYNEQFF. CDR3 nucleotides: TGTGCCAGCTCGGGGGGACTCTTTTACAATGAGCAGTTCTTC.

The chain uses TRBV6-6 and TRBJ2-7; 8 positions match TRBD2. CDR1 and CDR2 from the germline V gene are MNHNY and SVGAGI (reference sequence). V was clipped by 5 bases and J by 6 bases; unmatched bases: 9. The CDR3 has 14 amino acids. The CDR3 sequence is CASSPGTRGREQYF. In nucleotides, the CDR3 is TGTGCCAGCAGTCCCGGGACTAGGGGACGCGAGCAGTACTTC.

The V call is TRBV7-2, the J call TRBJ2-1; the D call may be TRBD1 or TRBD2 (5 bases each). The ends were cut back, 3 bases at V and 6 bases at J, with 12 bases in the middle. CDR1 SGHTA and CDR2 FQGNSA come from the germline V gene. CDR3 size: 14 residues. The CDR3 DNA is TGTGCCAGCAGCTTTACGAGGGGCGGCAATGAGCAGTTCTTC. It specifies CASSFTRGGNEQFF.

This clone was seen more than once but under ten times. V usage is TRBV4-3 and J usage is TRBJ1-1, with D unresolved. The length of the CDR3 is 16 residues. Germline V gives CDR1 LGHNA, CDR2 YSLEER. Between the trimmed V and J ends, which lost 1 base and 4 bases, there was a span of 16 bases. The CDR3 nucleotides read TGCGCCAGCAGCCAAGCGGCGGTGGGGTGGATCACTGAAGCTTTCTTT. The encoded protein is CASSQAAVGWITEAFF.

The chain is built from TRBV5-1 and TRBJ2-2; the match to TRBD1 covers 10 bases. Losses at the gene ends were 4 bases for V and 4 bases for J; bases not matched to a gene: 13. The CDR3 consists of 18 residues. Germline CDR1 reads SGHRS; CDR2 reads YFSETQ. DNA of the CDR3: TGCGCCAGCAGCCAACTAGACAGGGGGCGTTCGGTCACCGGGGAGCTGTTTTTT. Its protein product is CASSQLDRGRSVTGELFF.

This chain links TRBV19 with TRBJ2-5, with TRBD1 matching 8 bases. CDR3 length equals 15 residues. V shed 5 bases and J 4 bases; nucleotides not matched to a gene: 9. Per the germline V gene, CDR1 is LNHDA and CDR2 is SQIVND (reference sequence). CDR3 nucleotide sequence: TGTGCCAGTAGTCCAGGGACAGGCTCGGTAGAGACCCAGTACTTC. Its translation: CASSPGTGSVETQYF.

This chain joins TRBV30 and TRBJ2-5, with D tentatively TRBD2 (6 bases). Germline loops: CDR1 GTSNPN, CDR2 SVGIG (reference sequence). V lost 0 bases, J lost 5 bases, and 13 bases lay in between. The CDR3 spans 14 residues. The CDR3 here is CAWSVAGRAETQYF. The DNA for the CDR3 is TGTGCCTGGAGTGTAGCGGGTCGGGCGGAGACCCAGTACTTC.

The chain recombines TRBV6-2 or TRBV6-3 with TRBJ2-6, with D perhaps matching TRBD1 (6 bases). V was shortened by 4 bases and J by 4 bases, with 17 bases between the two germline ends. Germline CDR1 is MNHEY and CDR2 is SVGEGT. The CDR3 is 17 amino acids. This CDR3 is CASSSPQGGGGANVLTF. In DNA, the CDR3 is TGTGCCAGCAGTTCCCCACAGGGTGGAGGAGGGGCCAACGTCCTGACTTTC.

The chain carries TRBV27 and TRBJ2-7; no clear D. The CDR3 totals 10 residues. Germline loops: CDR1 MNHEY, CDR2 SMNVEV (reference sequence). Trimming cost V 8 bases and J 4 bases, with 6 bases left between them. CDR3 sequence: CASGPYEQYF. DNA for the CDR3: TGTGCCAGCGGGCCGTACGAGCAGTACTTC.